This T cell receptor beta chain was identified in a study of blood T cell repertoires in COVID-19. This clone came up a few times. V was trimmed by 0 bases and J by 3 bases, leaving 8 bases between them. The germline V gene has CDR1 MNHEY and CDR2 SVGAGI. The CDR3 runs 14 residues. Participants were aged about 18 to 95 years, lived in over 20 US areas, and enrolled virtually. As handled by the study authors: Cell counts per sample came from amplifying reference gene primers. Only in-frame clones appear in the TCRdb table, and some are missing; sequencing was by immunoSEQ multiplex PCR. That table is the source of V, J and clone size, and D and trimming were worked out from the DNA. There are approximately 300,000 clones in the sample; approximately 83% occur only once, and about 4.3% lies in the top ten.

Sequencing was performed on PBMCs or T cells enriched from blood (not recorded which). This chain joins TRBV6-5 and TRBJ1-1; D remains unclear. The TCR comes from a woman in her thirties who had recovered from COVID-19. This CDR3 reads CASSYSISDTEAFF. For the CDR3, the DNA is TGTGCCAGCAGTTACTCGATTTCGGACACTGAAGCTTTCTTT.